Each of the 3 T cell receptor beta chains below was sequenced from the same sample in a study of blood T cell repertoires in COVID-19. Some clones are missing from TCRdb's copy, which holds only in-frame ones; the method was immunoSEQ multiplex PCR. The table lists around 86,000 clones, approximately 85% of them singletons. Source material: peripheral blood. These receptors were taken from a human donor in a cohort sampled during active COVID-19.

The rearrangement uses TRBV3-1 (or the pseudogene TRBV3-2) and TRBJ1-2; D remains ambiguous. The germline V gene encodes CDR1 LGHDT and CDR2 YNNKEL (reference sequence). The V end lost 0 bases, the J end lost 4 bases, and 12 bases lay between the germline ends. This CDR3 has 15 residues. CDR3 residues: CASSQEAGYSYGYTF. The CDR3 DNA reads TGTGCCAGCAGCCAAGAGGCAGGCTACAGCTATGGCTACACCTTC.

The V call is TRBV3-1 (or the pseudogene TRBV3-2), the J call TRBJ2-1; 8 nucleotides match TRBD2. The CDR3 is 18 residues long. The germline V gene has CDR1 LGHDT and CDR2 YNNKEL (reference sequence). V trimming: 5 bases; J trimming: 0 bases; junction bases outside the gene matches: 12. CDR3 DNA sequence: TGTGCCAGCAGCAAACTAGCGGCGTATTCAAGCTCCTACAATGAGCAGTTCTTC. This encodes CASSKLAAYSSSYNEQFF.

This clone was detected once. This chain connects TRBV9 to TRBJ2-5; a possible D gene is TRBD2 (6 bases). Trimming took 4 bases from V and 1 from J, leaving 11 bases between them. The CDR3 sequence is 14 residues long. CDR1 and CDR2 (germline): SGDLS, YYNGEE. The CDR3 spells CASSIPGLQETQYF. DNA for the CDR3: TGTGCCAGCAGCATACCGGGACTCCAAGAGACCCAGTACTTC.